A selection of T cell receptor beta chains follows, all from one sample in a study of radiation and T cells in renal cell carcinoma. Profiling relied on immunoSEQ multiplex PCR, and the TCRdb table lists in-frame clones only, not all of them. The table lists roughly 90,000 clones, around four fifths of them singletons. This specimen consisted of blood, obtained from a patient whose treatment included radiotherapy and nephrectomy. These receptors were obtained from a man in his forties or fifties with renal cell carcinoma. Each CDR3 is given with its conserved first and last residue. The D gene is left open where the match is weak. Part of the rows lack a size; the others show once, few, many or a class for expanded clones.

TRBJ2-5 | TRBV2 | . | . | TGTGCCAGCAGTGAAGCACAAGAGACCCAGTACTTC | CASSEAQETQYF
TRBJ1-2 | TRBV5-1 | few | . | TGCGCCAGCAGCTTGGGAGGAGGGGCATACGGCTACACCTTC | CASSLGGGAYGYTF
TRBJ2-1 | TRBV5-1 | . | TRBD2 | TGCGCCAGCAGTAAATTACCGGGACTAGCGGGGGAAAAGCAACTTAATGAGCAGTTCTTC | CASSKLPGLAGEKQLNEQFF
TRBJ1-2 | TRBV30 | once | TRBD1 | TGTGCCTCCTCAGCGGGGACAGGGACTGGCTACACCTTC | CASSAGTGTGYTF
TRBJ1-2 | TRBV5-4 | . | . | TGTGCCAGCAGCTTGGGCGCCCCGCTGTTCTATGGCTACACCTTC | CASSLGAPLFYGYTF
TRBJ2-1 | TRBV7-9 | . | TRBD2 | TGTGCCAGCAGCGATAGGAGGGGCGGGAGCGATGAGCAGTTCTTC | CASSDRRGGSDEQFF
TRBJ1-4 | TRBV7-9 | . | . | TGTGCCAGCAGCTTAGGGGGGGCGAGGCTGTTTTTT | CASSLGGARLFF
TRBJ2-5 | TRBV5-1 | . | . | TGCGCCAGCAGCCCGATGGGCTCCGGGGAGACCCAGTACTTC | CASSPMGSGETQYF
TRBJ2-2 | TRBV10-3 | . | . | TGTGCCATTTCTAGAGGCCTAGATGACACCGGGGAGCTGTTTTTT | CAISRGLDDTGELFF
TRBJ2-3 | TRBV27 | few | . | TGTGCCAGCAGTTTAGGCACAGATACGCAGTATTTT | CASSLGTDTQYF
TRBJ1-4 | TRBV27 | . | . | TGTGCCAGCAGTTTAATGTCAGGGGCCCTCAGGAATGAAAAACTGTTTTTT | CASSLMSGALRNEKLFF
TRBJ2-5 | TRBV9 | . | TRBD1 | TGTGCCAGCAGCGTAGCCCAAGGACAGGGCCAAGAGACCCAGTACTTC | CASSVAQGQGQETQYF
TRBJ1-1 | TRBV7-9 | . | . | TGTGCCAGCAGCTTATTTGGGGGGATGAACACTGAAGCTTTCTTT | CASSLFGGMNTEAFF
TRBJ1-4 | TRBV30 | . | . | TGTGCCTGGGGGCGTAATGAAAAACTGTTTTTT | CAWGRNEKLFF
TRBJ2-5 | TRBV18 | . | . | TGTGCCAGCTCACCGCGACGTGCAGGGGGAGGAGAGACCCAGTACTTC | CASSPRRAGGGETQYF
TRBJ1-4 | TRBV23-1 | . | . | TGCGCCAGCAGTCGGACGGGGCCTAATGAAAAACTGTTTTTT | CASSRTGPNEKLFF
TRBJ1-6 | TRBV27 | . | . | TGTGCCAGCAGTTGGTCCTATAATTCACCCCTCCACTTT | CASSWSYNSPLHF
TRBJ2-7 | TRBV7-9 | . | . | TGTGCCAGCAGCTTAGTAGCAGAGTACGAGCAGTACTTC | CASSLVAEYEQYF
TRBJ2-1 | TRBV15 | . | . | TGTGCCACCAGCAGACCCTCAGGAGGGTTGGATGAGCAGTTCTTC | CATSRPSGGLDEQFF
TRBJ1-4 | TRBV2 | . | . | TGTGCCAGCCAGACCGGGACTAAGGGCAGAGAGGCCGTTTTT | CASQTGTKGREAVF
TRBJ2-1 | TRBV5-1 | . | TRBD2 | TGCGCCAGCAGCTCGGGCGGGAGTTCTTACAATGAGCAGTTCTTC | CASSSGGSSYNEQFF
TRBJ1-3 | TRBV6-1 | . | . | TGTGCCAGTCCAAGGAATAGTGGAAACACCATATATTTT | CASPRNSGNTIYF
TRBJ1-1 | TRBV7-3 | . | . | TGTGCCAGCAGCTCCCAGGAGGGGACTGAAGCTTTCTTT | CASSSQEGTEAFF
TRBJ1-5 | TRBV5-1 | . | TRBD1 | TGCGCCAGCAGCTTGGGGACAGGGGGACAGCCCCAGCATTTT | CASSLGTGGQPQHF
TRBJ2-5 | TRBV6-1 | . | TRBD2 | TGTGCCAGCAGTGATGCGAGACTAGCGGGACAAGAGACCCAGTACTTC | CASSDARLAGQETQYF
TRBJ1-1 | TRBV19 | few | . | TGTGCCAGTCGAGGGGGGTTGGCCACTGAAGCTTTCTTT | CASRGGLATEAFF
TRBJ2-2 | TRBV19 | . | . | TGTGCCACCACTACAGGGAACACCGGGGAGCTGTTTTTT | CATTTGNTGELFF
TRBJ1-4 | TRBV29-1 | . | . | TGCAGCGTAAGTCTGAACGCTGCTAAACTGTTTTTT | CSVSLNAAKLFF
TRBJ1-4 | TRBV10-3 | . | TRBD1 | TGTGCCATCAGTGAGGACAGGGGGCGGGCTAATGAAAAACTGTTTTTT | CAISEDRGRANEKLFF
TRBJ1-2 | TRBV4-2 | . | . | TGTGCCAGCAGCCAAGCCAGCGATCAGGGCTACACCTTC | CASSQASDQGYTF
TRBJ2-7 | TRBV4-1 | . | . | TGCGCCAGCAGCCAAGATTGGGGCGACGAGCAGTACTTC | CASSQDWGDEQYF
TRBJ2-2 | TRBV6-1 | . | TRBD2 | TGTGCCAGCAGTGCCTCTAGCGGGGGGGCCTCCGGGGAGCTGTTTTTT | CASSASSGGASGELFF
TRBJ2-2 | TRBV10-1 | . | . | TGCGCCAGCAGTCCGATCCAGGGAACCGGGGAGCTGTTTTTT | CASSPIQGTGELFF
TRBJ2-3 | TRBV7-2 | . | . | TGTGCCAGCAGATTAACAGGGTACGGATCGCCAGATACGCAGTATTTT | CASRLTGYGSPDTQYF
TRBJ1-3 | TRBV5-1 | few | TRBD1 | TGCGCCAGCAGCAAAGGCCAGGGGGCCTCATGGTCCTCTGGAAACACCATATATTTT | CASSKGQGASWSSGNTIYF
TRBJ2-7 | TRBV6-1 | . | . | TGTGCCAGCAGTACCAGGGGTAGCCCCGAGCAGTACTTC | CASSTRGSPEQYF
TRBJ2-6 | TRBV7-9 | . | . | TGTGCCAGCAGCCCCCCTTTAGGGGCCAACGTCCTGACTTTC | CASSPPLGANVLTF
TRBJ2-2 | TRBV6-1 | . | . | TGTGCCAGCAGTGATAGCTACGGGGAGCTGTTTTTT | CASSDSYGELFF
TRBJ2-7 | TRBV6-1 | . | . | TGTGCCAGCAGTTCCGGCAGCCTCGACGAGCAGTACTTC | CASSSGSLDEQYF
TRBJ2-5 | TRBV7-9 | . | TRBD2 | TGTGCCAGCAGCTCTCAGCGGGAGGGCCAGAAGACCCAGTACTTC | CASSSQREGQKTQYF
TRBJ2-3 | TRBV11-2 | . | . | TGTGCCAGCAGCTTGGACCAGGGGGATACGCAGTATTTT | CASSLDQGDTQYF
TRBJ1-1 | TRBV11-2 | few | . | TGTGCCAGCAGCTTCCTGAACACTGAAGCTTTCTTT | CASSFLNTEAFF
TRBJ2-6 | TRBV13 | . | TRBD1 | TGTGCCAGCAGCTTATCCGGGACAGGGGGACCTGGGGCCAACGTCCTGACTTTC | CASSLSGTGGPGANVLTF
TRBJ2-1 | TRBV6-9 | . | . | TGTGCCAGCAGACAAAAAGGGTTTGACCCGTTGAATGAGCAGTTCTTC | CASRQKGFDPLNEQFF
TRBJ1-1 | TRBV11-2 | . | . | TGTGCCAGCAGCTTAGACAGGGGAACTGAAGCTTTCTTT | CASSLDRGTEAFF
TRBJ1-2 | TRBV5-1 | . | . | TGCGCCAGCAGCTTGGGACAGCTCTATGGCTACACCTTC | CASSLGQLYGYTF
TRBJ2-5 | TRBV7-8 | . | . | TGTGCCAGCAGCCCCTCCGTCCCCCAAGAGACCCAGTACTTC | CASSPSVPQETQYF
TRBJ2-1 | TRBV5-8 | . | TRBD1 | TGTGCCAGCAGATTACAGGGGGCTGCCTACAATGAGCAGTTCTTC | CASRLQGAAYNEQFF
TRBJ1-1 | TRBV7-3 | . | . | TGTGCCAGCAGCTTAATTGGGGGAAACACTGAAGCTTTCTTT | CASSLIGGNTEAFF
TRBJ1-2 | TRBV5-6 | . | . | TGTGCCAGCAGCCGGGACAAGGCTTCCTATGGCTACACCTTC | CASSRDKASYGYTF
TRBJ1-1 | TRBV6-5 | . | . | TGTGCCATCAGTGTTGACAGAACGAACACTGAAGCTTTCTTT | CAISVDRTNTEAFF